Following are 23 T cell receptor beta chains from one sample sequenced in a study of blood T cells in healthy people across ages. Sample-barcoded 5' priming and a J-beta primer mix drove a second PCR of roughly 6 to 12 cycles. TCRdb processed the 5' RACE reads anew with MiXCR; each CDR3 protein has one entry. Of over 500,000 distinct CDR3 sequences detected, roughly half appear once; the ten largest clones hold approximately 13%. Sequencing was carried out using blood. These receptors originate from a woman older than 75 in good health.

This clonotype was recorded many times. The chain uses TRBV18 and TRBJ2-7, with 8 positions matching TRBD1. V shed 3 bases, J shed 3 bases, and the junction held 4 bases outside the gene matches. From germline, CDR1 is KGHSH and CDR2 LQKENI. The CDR3 runs 14 residues. The CDR3 DNA reads TGTGCCAGCTCACCGGACAGGGCGAACTACGAGCAGTACTTC. Its translation is CASSPDRANYEQYF.

CDR3 sequence: CASSYVRGTQYF. The CDR3 coding sequence is TGTGCCAGCAGTTACGTCAGGGGGACGCAGTATTTT. The V gene is TRBV6-2 or TRBV6-3, the J gene TRBJ2-3; the match to TRBD1 covers 7 bases. Germline CDR1 is MNHEY and CDR2 is SVGEGT. Trimming removed 2 bases from V and 9 bases from J; junction bases left unmatched: 2. This CDR3 has 12 amino acids.

V gene TRBV6-1 combines with J gene TRBJ1-1; no clear D gene. Looked up from germline, CDR1 is MNHNS and CDR2 is SASEGT. The ends were cut back, 2 bases at V and 0 bases at J, with 10 bases in the middle. The CDR3 loop spans 15 amino acids. CDR3 DNA sequence: TGTGCCAGCAGTGAATGGGCCACGGTGAACACTGAAGCTTTCTTT. This sequence encodes CASSEWATVNTEAFF.

The chain carries TRBV29-1 and TRBJ2-5, with D tentatively TRBD2 (5 bases). Trimming took 3 bases from V and 5 from J, leaving 13 bases between them. Germline values: CDR1 SQVTM, CDR2 ANQGSEA. This CDR3 has 13 residues. In DNA, the CDR3 is TGCAGCGTTGACCCCGGGGTAGAGGAGACCCAGTACTTC. It translates to CSVDPGVEETQYF.

The chain couples TRBV20-1 to TRBJ2-5; maybe TRBD1 (5 bases). The DNA matches TRBJ2-7 better at its end, which makes the J call doubtful. This CDR3 contains 11 residues. Germline-derived CDR1 and CDR2 are DFQATT and SNEGSKA (reference sequence). CDR3 loop: CSARTPYEQYF. The CDR3 DNA reads as TGCAGTGCTCGGACACCGTACGAGCAGTACTTC.

The DNA of the CDR3 is TGTGCCAGCTCACCACAGAGGGAAGGCGAGCAGTACTTC. This sequence encodes CASSPQREGEQYF. The chain joins TRBV18 to TRBJ2-5, with D maybe TRBD2 (5 bases). The DNA matches TRBJ2-7 better at its end, which makes the J call doubtful. The CDR3 consists of 13 residues. CDR1 and CDR2 (germline): KGHSH, LQKENI.

The chain uses TRBV4-1 and TRBJ2-3; TRBD2 matches at 9 bases. The V and J ends lost 7 bases and 4 bases, in that order; junction bases with no gene match: 6. Germline V gene data show CDR1 as MGHRA and CDR2 as YSYEKL. This CDR3 has 14 amino acids. The CDR3 region has the DNA TGCGCCAGCAAGCGGGAGGTGAGGGCAGATACGCAGTATTTT. This encodes CASKREVRADTQYF.

V and J are TRBV7-2 and TRBJ2-1; no clear D. V lost 1 base to trimming and J lost 9 bases, with 7 bases between them. This CDR3 region has 12 residues. Germline CDR1 is SGHTA and CDR2 is FQGNSA. Written as DNA, the CDR3 is TGTGCCAGCAGCTTAGTGTTAGCTGAGCAGTTCTTC. Translating it yields CASSLVLAEQFF.

The V call is TRBV12-3 or TRBV12-4, the J call TRBJ2-4; TRBD2 is a possible D gene (5 bases). This CDR3 spans 11 amino acids. V lost 6 bases, J lost 13 bases, and 13 bases lay in between. Here the CDR3 DNA reads TGTGCCAGCAGCATGGGAGTGGTGCAGTACTTC. It encodes CASSMGVVQYF.

The chain carries TRBV5-1 and TRBJ2-1; unclear D gene. CDR1 is SGHRS and CDR2 is YFSETQ in the germline V gene. The V end was cut by 3 bases, the J end by 12 bases, with 10 bases between. This CDR3 spans 11 amino acids. CDR3 residues: CASSSDSRQFF. In DNA form, the CDR3 reads TGCGCCAGCAGCTCGGATAGTAGGCAGTTCTTC. Full variable domain (outside the CDR3, taken from reference TRBV5-1 and TRBJ2-1): KAGVTQTPRYLIKTRGQQVTLSCSPISGHRSVSWYQQTPGQGLQFLFEYFSETQRNKGNFPGRFSGRQFSNSRSEMNVSTLELGDSALYLCASSSDSRQFFGPGTRLTVL.

A remark on this clonotype: A much larger clone differs by one base, so this may be a read error. V is TRBV2 and J is TRBJ2-1, with a tentative D call TRBD1 (5 bases). The end of the DNA fits TRBJ2-7 better, so the J call may be wrong. The CDR3 is 15 residues long. Germline V gives CDR1 SNHLY, CDR2 FYNNEI. The CDR3 sequence: CASSGQKASYNEQYF. The CDR3 DNA sequence: TGTGCCAGCAGTGGACAGAAGGCGTCCTACAATGAGCAGTACTTC.

The chain couples TRBV5-1 to TRBJ2-3; 9 nucleotides line up with TRBD2. The CDR3 is made up of 14 amino acids. The germline V gene encodes CDR1 SGHRS and CDR2 YFSETQ. Trimming cost V 7 bases and J 1 base; bases outside gene matches: 4. The CDR3: CASLSGGGTDTQYF. In DNA form, the CDR3 reads TGCGCCAGCCTTAGCGGGGGCGGCACAGATACGCAGTATTTT.

This sequence joins TRBV19 and TRBJ1-5; 11 bases are shared with TRBD1. This CDR3 is 17 amino acids long. From germline, CDR1 is LNHDA and CDR2 SQIVND (reference sequence). J gave up 5 bases and V 5 bases, and 11 bases lay outside the gene matches. The CDR3 region has the DNA TGTGCCAGTAGTCCCCCTTCGGGACAGGGGGTGTATCAGCCCCAGCATTTT. This codes for CASSPPSGQGVYQPQHF.

This clonotype was counted between two and nine times. The V gene is TRBV18, the J gene TRBJ1-5; no definite D call. This CDR3 has 16 amino acids. Per germline, CDR1 KGHSH and CDR2 LQKENI. Trimming pared 2 bases from V and 2 bases from J, leaving 13 bases between. The CDR3 loop is CASSPKSADGNQPQHF. CDR3 nucleotide sequence: TGTGCCAGCTCACCAAAATCTGCGGACGGCAATCAGCCCCAGCATTTT.

The chain carries TRBV27 and TRBJ2-5; the D is unclear. The CDR3 totals 13 residues. Germline V gene sequence: CDR1 MNHEY, CDR2 SMNVEV (reference sequence). The V and J ends lost 6 bases and 1 base respectively, with 9 bases between them. This chain's CDR3 is CASRLQSQETQYF. CDR3 coding DNA: TGTGCCAGCAGACTTCAGAGCCAAGAGACCCAGTACTTC.

This clonotype was observed a handful of times. The genes are TRBV20-1 and TRBJ1-1, with 9 bases matching TRBD1. CDR1 and CDR2 from the germline V gene are DFQATT and SNEGSKA (reference sequence). CDR3 length equals 14 residues. V lost 5 bases and J lost 5; bases outside the gene matches: 9. DNA of the CDR3: TGCAGTGCTTCCTCCGAGACAGGGGGAACTGAAGCTTTCTTT. The encoded protein is CSASSETGGTEAFF.

For this clonotype: One junction end does not reproduce the germline sequence, and a read error may be involved. The genes are TRBV3-1 and TRBJ2-3; 9 bases are shared with TRBD2. This CDR3 region has 15 residues. Looked up from germline, CDR1 is LGHDT and CDR2 is YNNKEL (reference sequence). CDR3 residues: CACSLKRGATDTQYF. The DNA for the CDR3 is TGTGCCTGCAGCCTTAAGCGGGGGGCAACAGATACGCAGTATTTT.

This clonotype was detected ten times or more. The rearrangement joins TRBV12-5 to TRBJ2-5; D is perhaps TRBD1 or TRBD2 (5 bases each). Germline V CDR1 and CDR2: LGHNT, FRNRAP. Deletions cut 1 base from V and 4 bases from J, with 22 bases between. The CDR3 length is 18 residues. In DNA form, the CDR3 reads TGTGCTAGTGGTTTGGAGGGACCCCCCGGGTACCTACCAGAGACCCAGTACTTC. Its translation is CASGLEGPPGYLPETQYF.

J is TRBJ2-7 and V is TRBV28; 7 nucleotides agree with TRBD1. Germline CDR1 reads MDHEN; CDR2 reads SYDVKM. V was clipped by 8 bases and J by 3 bases; unmatched bases: 10. This CDR3 spans 14 amino acids. This chain's CDR3 is CASHGPGQHYEQYF. The CDR3 nucleotides are TGTGCCAGCCATGGACCGGGACAGCACTACGAGCAGTACTTC.

On this clonotype: A much bigger clone sits one base away, suggesting this may be a read error. The rearrangement uses TRBV6-6 and TRBJ1-3; no reliable D call. The V gene's germline CDR1 is MNHNY and CDR2 SVGAGI (reference sequence). The CDR3 sequence is 16 residues long. For the CDR3, the DNA is TGTGCCGGCAGTTACCTAGAGCCGGGTGCTGGAAACACCATATATTTT. It encodes CAGSYLEPGAGNTIYF.

The chain joins TRBV28 to TRBJ2-7; D call uncertain. CDR1 and CDR2 from the germline V gene are MDHEN and SYDVKM. Trimming removed 5 bases from V and 6 bases from J, with 14 bases in between. CDR3 length equals 13 residues. The CDR3 sequence is CASSVFTLGEQYF. DNA of the CDR3: TGTGCCAGCAGTGTTTTCACCCTTGGCGAGCAGTACTTC.

This chain joins TRBV6-5 and TRBJ1-1; unclear D gene. This CDR3 region has 14 residues. The V end lost 6 bases, the J end lost 1 base, and 12 bases lay between the germline ends. Germline loops: CDR1 MNHEY, CDR2 SVGAGI. CDR3: CASRLGSKNTEAFF. The CDR3 DNA sequence: TGTGCCAGCAGGTTGGGCAGCAAGAACACTGAAGCTTTCTTT.

The count of this clonotype is one. This chain connects TRBV10-3 to TRBJ2-4, with 8 bases matching TRBD1. The better agreement between TRBJ2-7 and the DNA end casts doubt on the J call. The CDR3 runs to 16 residues. From germline, CDR1 is ENHRY and CDR2 SYGVKD. CDR3 DNA sequence: TGTGCCATCAGTGAGCCCACCGGGACAGGCTTCTACGAGCAGTACTTC. Translating it yields CAISEPTGTGFYEQYF.